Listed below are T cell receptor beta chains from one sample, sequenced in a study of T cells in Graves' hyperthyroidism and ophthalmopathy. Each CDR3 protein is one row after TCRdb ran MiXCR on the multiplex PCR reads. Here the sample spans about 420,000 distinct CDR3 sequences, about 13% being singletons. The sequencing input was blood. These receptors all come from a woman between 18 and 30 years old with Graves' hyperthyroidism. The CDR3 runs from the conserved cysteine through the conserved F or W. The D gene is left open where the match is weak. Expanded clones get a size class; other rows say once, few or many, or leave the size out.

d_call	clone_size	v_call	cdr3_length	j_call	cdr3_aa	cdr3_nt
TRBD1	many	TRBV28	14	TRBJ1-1	CASSHRGGNTEAFF	TGTGCCAGCAGTCACAGGGGAGGAAACACTGAAGCTTTCTTT
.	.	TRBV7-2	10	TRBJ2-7	CASSFDEQYF	TGTGCCAGCAGCTTCGATGAGCAGTACTTC
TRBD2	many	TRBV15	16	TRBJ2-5	CATSGAGLAGGETQYF	TGTGCCACCAGTGGAGCGGGACTAGCGGGAGGGGAGACCCAGTACTTC
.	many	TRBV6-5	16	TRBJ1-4	CASSYSSGPGREKLFF	TGTGCCAGCAGTTACTCCTCAGGGCCTGGGCGTGAAAAACTGTTTTTT
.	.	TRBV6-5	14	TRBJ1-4	CASSYSEVGEKLFF	TGTGCCAGCAGTTACTCAGAGGTTGGAGAAAAACTGTTTTTT
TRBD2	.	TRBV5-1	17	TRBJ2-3	CASSSGLAGVIGDTQYF	TGCGCCAGCAGCTCCGGACTAGCGGGAGTCATTGGAGATACGCAGTATTTT
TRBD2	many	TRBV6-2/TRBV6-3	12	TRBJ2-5	CASSLGLAAKYF	TGTGCCAGCAGTTTAGGACTAGCGGCGAAGTACTTC
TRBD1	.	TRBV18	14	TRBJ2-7	CASSPKGQGYEQYF	TGTGCCAGCTCACCAAAGGGACAGGGCTACGAGCAGTACTTC
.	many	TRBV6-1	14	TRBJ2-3	CASSEFGETDTQYF	TGTGCCAGCAGTGAATTTGGGGAAACAGATACGCAGTATTTT
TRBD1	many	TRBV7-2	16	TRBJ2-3	CASSPYRGQGADTQYF	TGTGCCAGCAGCCCCTATCGAGGACAGGGGGCAGATACGCAGTATTTT
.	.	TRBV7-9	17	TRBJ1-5	CASSAQSVGSPNQPQHF	TGTGCCAGCAGCGCCCAAAGTGTGGGCAGCCCTAATCAGCCCCAGCATTTT
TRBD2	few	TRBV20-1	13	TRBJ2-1	CSGKREWRNEQFF	TGCAGTGGAAAGCGGGAGTGGCGCAATGAGCAGTTCTTC
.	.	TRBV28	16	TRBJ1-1	CASSRRGSSMNTEAFF	TGTGCCAGCAGCCGACGGGGTTCCTCCATGAACACTGAAGCTTTCTTT
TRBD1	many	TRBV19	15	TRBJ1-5	CASSTNTGGNQPQHF	TGTGCCAGTAGTACAAATACAGGGGGCAATCAGCCCCAGCATTTT
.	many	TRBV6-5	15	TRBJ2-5	CASSYPRSGDQTQYF	TGTGCCAGCAGTTACCCAAGATCAGGGGATCAGACCCAGTACTTC
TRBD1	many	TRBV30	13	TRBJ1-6	CAWRLQGHSPLHF	TGTGCCTGGAGATTACAGGGGCATTCACCCCTCCACTTT
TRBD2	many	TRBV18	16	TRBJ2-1	CASSPPLAGGPSEQFF	TGTGCCAGCTCACCACCCCTAGCGGGAGGGCCTAGTGAGCAGTTCTTC
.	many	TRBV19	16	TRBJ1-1	CASSIDRWGLDTEAFF	TGTGCCAGTAGTATAGATCGGTGGGGGCTCGACACTGAAGCTTTCTTT
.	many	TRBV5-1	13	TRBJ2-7	CASSSGLYYEQYF	TGCGCCAGCAGCTCGGGACTCTACTACGAGCAGTACTTC
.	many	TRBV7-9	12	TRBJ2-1	CASNDGVFEQFF	TGTGCCAGCAACGATGGTGTATTTGAGCAGTTCTTC
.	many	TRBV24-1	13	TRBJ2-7	CATSETWGDEQYF	TGTGCCACCAGTGAAACGTGGGGAGACGAGCAGTACTTC
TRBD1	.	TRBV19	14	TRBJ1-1	CASSRQGVRTEAFF	TGTGCCAGTAGTCGTCAGGGGGTTCGTACTGAAGCTTTCTTT
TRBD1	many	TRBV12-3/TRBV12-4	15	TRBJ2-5	CASRPGTGGMETQYF	TGTGCCAGCAGACCCGGTACAGGGGGCATGGAGACCCAGTACTTC
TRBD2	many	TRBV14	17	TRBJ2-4	CASSRGLAREAKNIQYF	TGTGCCAGCAGTCGTGGACTAGCGAGGGAAGCCAAAAACATTCAGTACTTC
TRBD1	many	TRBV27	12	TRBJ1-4	CASSSNGDRLFF	TGTGCCAGCAGTTCAAACGGGGACAGACTGTTTTTT
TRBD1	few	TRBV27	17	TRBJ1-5	CASRRERTGNSNQPQHF	TGTGCCAGCAGAAGAGAGAGGACAGGGAATAGCAATCAGCCCCAGCATTTT
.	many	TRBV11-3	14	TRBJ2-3	CASSPSGFPDTQYF	TGTGCCAGCAGCCCGTCGGGTTTTCCAGATACGCAGTATTTT
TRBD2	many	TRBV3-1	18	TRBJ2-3	CASSQNPPGGGRTDTQYF	TGTGCCAGCAGCCAAAACCCGCCCGGCGGGGGTCGCACAGATACGCAGTATTTT
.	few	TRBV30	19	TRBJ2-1	CAWSVLYGQETRGHNEQFF	TGTGCCTGGAGTGTACTTTACGGTCAGGAGACCCGGGGTCACAATGAGCAGTTCTTC
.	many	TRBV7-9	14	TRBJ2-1	CASSPPSSYNEQFF	TGTGCCAGCAGCCCCCCAAGCTCCTACAATGAGCAGTTCTTC
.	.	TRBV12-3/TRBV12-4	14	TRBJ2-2	CASSLAGGTRELFF	TGTGCCAGCAGTTTAGCTGGGGGTACCAGGGAGCTGTTTTTT
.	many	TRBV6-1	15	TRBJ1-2	CASSEVRWGTYGYTF	TGTGCCAGCAGTGAAGTTCGGTGGGGGACCTATGGCTACACCTTC
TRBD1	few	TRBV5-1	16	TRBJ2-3	CASSFDRGKADDTQYF	TGCGCCAGCAGCTTTGACAGGGGCAAAGCGGACGATACGCAGTATTTT
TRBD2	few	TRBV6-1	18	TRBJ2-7	CASAPYSPRTSGIYEQYF	TGTGCCAGCGCCCCATACTCCCCTAGGACTAGCGGGATATACGAGCAGTACTTC
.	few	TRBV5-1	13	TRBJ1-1	CASSLNANTEAFF	TGCGCCAGCAGCTTGAATGCAAACACTGAAGCTTTCTTT
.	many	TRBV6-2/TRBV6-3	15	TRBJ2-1	CASSSDPSPYNEQFF	TGTGCCAGCAGTTCTGACCCCTCTCCTTACAATGAGCAGTTCTTC
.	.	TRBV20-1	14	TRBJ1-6	CSAKEQPEYAPLHF	TGCAGTGCCAAGGAACAGCCGGAATATGCGCCCCTCCACTTT
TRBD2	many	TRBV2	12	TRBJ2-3	CASSPSGRTQYF	TGTGCCAGCAGTCCTAGCGGGAGAACGCAGTATTTT
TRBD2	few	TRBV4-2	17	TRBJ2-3	CASSQDPPSGNTDTQYF	TGTGCCAGCAGCCAAGACCCCCCTAGCGGAAACACAGATACGCAGTATTTT
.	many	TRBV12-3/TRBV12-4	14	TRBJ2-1	CASSLSPLPNEQFF	TGTGCCAGCAGTTTGAGCCCCCTCCCCAATGAGCAGTTCTTC
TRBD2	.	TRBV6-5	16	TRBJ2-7	CASSFSGRELSYEQYF	TGTGCCAGCAGTTTTAGCGGGAGGGAACTCTCCTACGAGCAGTACTTC
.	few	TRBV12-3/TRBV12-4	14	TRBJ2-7	CASSPVDTLSEQYF	TGTGCCAGCAGCCCGGTGGACACCCTTTCCGAGCAGTACTTC
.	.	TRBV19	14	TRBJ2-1	CASSSDRSYNEQFF	TGTGCCAGTAGCAGTGACAGATCCTACAATGAGCAGTTCTTC
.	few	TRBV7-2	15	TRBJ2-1	CASSFPMGRYNEQLF	TGTGCCAGCAGCTTTCCCATGGGAAGATACAATGAGCAGCTCTTC